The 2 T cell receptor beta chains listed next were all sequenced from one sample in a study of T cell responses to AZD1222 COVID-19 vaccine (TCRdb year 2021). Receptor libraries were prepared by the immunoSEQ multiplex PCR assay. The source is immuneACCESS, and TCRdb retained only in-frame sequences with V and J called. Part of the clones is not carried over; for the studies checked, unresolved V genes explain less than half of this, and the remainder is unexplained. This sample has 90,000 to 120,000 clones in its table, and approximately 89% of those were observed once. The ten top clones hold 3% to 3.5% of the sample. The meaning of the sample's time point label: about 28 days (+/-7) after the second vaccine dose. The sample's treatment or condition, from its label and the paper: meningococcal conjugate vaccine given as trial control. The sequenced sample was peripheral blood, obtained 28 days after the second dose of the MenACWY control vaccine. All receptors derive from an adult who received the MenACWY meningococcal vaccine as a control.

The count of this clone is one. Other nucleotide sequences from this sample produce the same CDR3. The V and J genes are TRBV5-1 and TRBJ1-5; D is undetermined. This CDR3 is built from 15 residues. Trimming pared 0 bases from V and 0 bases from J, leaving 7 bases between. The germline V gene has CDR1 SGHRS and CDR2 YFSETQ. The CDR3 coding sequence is TGCGCCAGCAGCTTGGAAGGGTATAGCAATCAGCCCCAGCATTTT. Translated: CASSLEGYSNQPQHF.

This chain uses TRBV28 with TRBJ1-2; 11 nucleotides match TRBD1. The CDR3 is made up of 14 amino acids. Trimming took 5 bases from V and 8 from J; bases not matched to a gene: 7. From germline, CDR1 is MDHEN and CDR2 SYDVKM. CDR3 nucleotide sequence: TGTGCCAGCAGTGAGGGACAGGGGGTGTTGGGCTACACCTTC. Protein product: CASSEGQGVLGYTF.